Included here is one T cell receptor (beta chain) sequence, with context. The antigen is unknown. The data derive from a study of a mutant IDH1 vaccine in newly diagnosed glioma. Study-level background: Treated patients were roughly 62% male, around 40% female, mean age about 41 years.

CDR1 is MNHNS and CDR2 is SASEGT in the germline V gene. CDR3 length: 16 amino acids. The germline V and J ends were trimmed by 3 bases and 0 bases, with 9 bases remaining between them. TCRdb's table, derived via immunoSEQ multiplex PCR, lists solely in-frame clones and lacks some. This sample has some 56,000 clones, with 60% to 80% found just once. Time point meaning: week 47, end of study. A single vaccine dose contained 300 ug of mutant IDH1 20-mer peptide, and topical imiquimod was used with it. The gene calls are TRBV6-1 and TRBJ2-6; D is undetermined. Source: PBMCs, taken from a glioma patient whose treatment included an IDH1 peptide vaccine. The TCR was taken from a man aged 45 to 65 with glioma. This CDR3 reads CASSETRSSGANVLTF. The CDR3 DNA reads TGTGCCAGCAGTGAGACACGGAGCTCTGGGGCCAACGTCCTGACTTTC.